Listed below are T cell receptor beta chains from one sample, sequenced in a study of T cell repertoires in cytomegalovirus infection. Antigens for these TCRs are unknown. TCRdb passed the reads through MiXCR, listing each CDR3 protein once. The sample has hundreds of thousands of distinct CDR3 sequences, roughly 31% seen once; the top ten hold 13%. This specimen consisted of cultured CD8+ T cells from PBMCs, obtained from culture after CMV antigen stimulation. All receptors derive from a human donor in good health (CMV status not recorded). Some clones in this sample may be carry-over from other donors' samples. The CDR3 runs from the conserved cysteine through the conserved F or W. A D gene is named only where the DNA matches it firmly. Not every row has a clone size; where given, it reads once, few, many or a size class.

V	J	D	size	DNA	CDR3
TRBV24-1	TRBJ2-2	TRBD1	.	TGTGCCACCAGTGATTTTAGGGACAGTTCGAACACCGGGGAGCTGTTTTTT	CATSDFRDSSNTGELFF
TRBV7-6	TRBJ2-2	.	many	TGTGCCAGCCGTGGGGGTACCGGGGAGCTGTTTTTT	CASRGGTGELFF
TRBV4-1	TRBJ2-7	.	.	TGCGCCAGCAGCCAAGGCGTGGGGGCGTCACCCTACGAGCAGTACTTC	CASSQGVGASPYEQYF
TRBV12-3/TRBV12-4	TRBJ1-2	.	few	TGTGCCAGCAGTTTAGAAGGACGCCTAGACTATGGCTACACCTTC	CASSLEGRLDYGYTF
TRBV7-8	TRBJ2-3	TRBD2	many	TGTGCCAGCAGCTTAGATCATGCTAGCGGGGCGGTAGATACGCAGTATTTT	CASSLDHASGAVDTQYF
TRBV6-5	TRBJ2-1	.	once	TGTGCCAGCACTTTAAACGGTTACTCCTACAATGAGCAGTTCTTC	CASTLNGYSYNEQFF
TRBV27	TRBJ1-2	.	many	TGTGCCAGCAGTTTTTCTAGCCTTTACTTGCAGGGGTTTTATGGCTACACCTTC	CASSFSSLYLQGFYGYTF
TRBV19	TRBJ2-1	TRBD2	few	TGTGCCAGTAGTATTAAAGGCCTAGCGGGGGGGAGCTCCTACAATGAGCAGTTCTTC	CASSIKGLAGGSSYNEQFF
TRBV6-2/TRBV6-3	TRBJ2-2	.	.	TGTGCCAGCAGTTCGACTCCGGCCGGGGAGCTGTTTTTT	CASSSTPAGELFF
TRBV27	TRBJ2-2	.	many	TGTGCCAGCAGTTTATCGGCCACCGGGGAGCTGTTTTTT	CASSLSATGELFF
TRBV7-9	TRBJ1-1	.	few	TGTGCCAGCAGCAAGGTAATGAACACTGAAGCTTTCTTT	CASSKVMNTEAFF
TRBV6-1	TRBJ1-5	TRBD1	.	TGTGCCAGAAAAGTCGGGACAGGGGATATAGAGCCCCAACATTTT	CARKVGTGDIEPQHF
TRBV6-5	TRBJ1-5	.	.	TGTGCCAGCAGTTACCATCTTCTAGGTCAGCCCCAGCATTTT	CASSYHLLGQPQHF
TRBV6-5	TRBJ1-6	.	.	TGTGCCAGCAGTTACGAGTCTGCTGATAATTCACCCCTCCACTTT	CASSYESADNSPLHF
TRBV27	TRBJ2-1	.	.	TGTGCCAGCGTGACAGGATCCTACAATGAGCAGTTCTTC	CASVTGSYNEQFF
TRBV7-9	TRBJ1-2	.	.	TGTGCCAGCAGCTTGGGTAGCGTACCTAACTATGGCTACACCTTC	CASSLGSVPNYGYTF
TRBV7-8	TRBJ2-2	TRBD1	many	TGTGCCAGCAGCTTAGGACAGGGTTACGGGGAGCTGTTTTTT	CASSLGQGYGELFF